This T cell receptor (beta chain) was retrieved from a study of T cell clones after liver transplantation. Study-level background: As an antigen-independent comparator, third-party-reactive TCRbeta sequences came from pre-transplant mixed lymphocyte reactions. At least one year of complete immunosuppression withdrawal without enzymes over twice normal defined tolerance. Without induction therapy, subjects received standard immunosuppression until 12-24 months post-transplant.

The CDR3 sequence is 14 residues long. The germline gives CDR1 SGDLS, CDR2 YYNGEE. Between the trimmed V and J ends, which lost 3 bases and 5 bases, there was a span of 11 bases. Clones were read by immunoSEQ multiplex PCR, and TCRdb kept only the in-frame ones, dropping some. The sample has roughly 23,000 clones; roughly 92% are singletons. Comment on this clone: Antigen unknown.

Study-wide points: Graft donor-reactive T cells possibly entered the graft instead of undergoing deletion.

The source material was CD8+ T cells from blood, sampled approximately 27 months after liver transplant. The chain joins TRBV9 to TRBJ1-4, with unresolved D. The receptor's source is a human patient who received a liver transplant. Some T cells may be supplied by the graft donor. CDR3 amino acids: CASSAGISNEKLFF. The CDR3 DNA reads TGTGCCAGCAGCGCTGGCATTTCGAATGAAAAACTGTTTTTT.